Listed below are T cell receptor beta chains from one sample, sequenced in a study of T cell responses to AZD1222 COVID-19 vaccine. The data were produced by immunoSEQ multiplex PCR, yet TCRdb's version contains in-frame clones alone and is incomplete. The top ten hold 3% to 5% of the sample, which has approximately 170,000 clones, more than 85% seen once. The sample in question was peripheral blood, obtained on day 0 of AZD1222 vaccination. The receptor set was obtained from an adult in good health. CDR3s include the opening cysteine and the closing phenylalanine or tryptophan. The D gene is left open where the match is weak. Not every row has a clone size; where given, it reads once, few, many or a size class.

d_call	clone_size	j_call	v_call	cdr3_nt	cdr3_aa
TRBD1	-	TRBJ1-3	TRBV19	TGTGCCAGTAGTACCGGACAGGGGACTGGAAACACCATATATTTT	CASSTGQGTGNTIYF
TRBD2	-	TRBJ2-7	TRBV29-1	TGCAGCGTTGTGGGATATACTAGCGGCCTCTCCTACGAGCAGTACTTC	CSVVGYTSGLSYEQYF
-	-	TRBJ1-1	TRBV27	TGTGCCAGCAGTTTTAGCCGCACTCTGAACACTGAAGCTTTCTTT	CASSFSRTLNTEAFF
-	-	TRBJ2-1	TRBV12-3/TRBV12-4	TGTGCCAGCAGACTCACGGTCTATGAGCAGTTCTTC	CASRLTVYEQFF
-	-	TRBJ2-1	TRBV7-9	TGTGCCAGCAGCACCCAGCGGAATGAGCAGTTCTTC	CASSTQRNEQFF
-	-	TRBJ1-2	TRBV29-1	TGCAGCGTTGAAGACTTTGTGGGGGGGAACCCCTATGGCTACACCTTC	CSVEDFVGGNPYGYTF
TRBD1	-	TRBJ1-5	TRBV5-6	TGTGCCAGCAGCTTCCTCAGGGGGGTTAATCAGCCCCAGCATTTT	CASSFLRGVNQPQHF
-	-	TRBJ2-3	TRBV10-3	TGTGCCATCGGGAGAGAGACAGGAGGTATAGATACGCAGTATTTT	CAIGRETGGIDTQYF
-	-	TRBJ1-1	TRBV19	TGTTCAGTAGTTCCGGGCAGGGATCGTACTGAAGCTTTCTTT	CSVVPGRDRTEAFF
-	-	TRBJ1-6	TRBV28	TGTGCCAGCGCCATTTCTAATTCACCCCTCCACTTT	CASAISNSPLHF
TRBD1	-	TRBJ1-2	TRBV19	TGTGCCAGCAAAATGGACAGGGTATCCCGCTATGGCTACACCTTC	CASKMDRVSRYGYTF
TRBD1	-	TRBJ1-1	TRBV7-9	TGTGCCAGCAGCTCCAAAAACAGGGGAGAAGCTTTCTTT	CASSSKNRGEAFF
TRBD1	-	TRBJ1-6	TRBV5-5	TGTGCCAGCAGCCTGGGGACAGGGGGTGATCCACCCCTCCACTTT	CASSLGTGGDPPLHF
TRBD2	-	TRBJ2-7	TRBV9	TGTGCCAGCAGCCCTCGGGGTAGCGGGAGGACGTTTACCTACGAGCAGTACTTC	CASSPRGSGRTFTYEQYF
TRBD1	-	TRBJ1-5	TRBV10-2	TGCGCCAGCCGGACAGGGAGTCCTGATCAGCCCCAGCATTTT	CASRTGSPDQPQHF
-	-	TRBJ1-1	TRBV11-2	TGTGCCAGCAGCTTAGTGTCGCCCAACACTGAAGCTTTCTTT	CASSLVSPNTEAFF
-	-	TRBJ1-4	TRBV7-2	TGTGCCAGCGCCCTTCCTCCCGGGGGAGCTAATGAAAAACTGTTTTTT	CASALPPGGANEKLFF
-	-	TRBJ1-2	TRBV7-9	TGTGCCAGCAGCAAGGAGGACTATGGCTACACCTTC	CASSKEDYGYTF
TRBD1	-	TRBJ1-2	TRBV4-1	TGCGCCAGCAGCCATGTAGACAGGGCTCAAATACCTTATGGCTACACCTTC	CASSHVDRAQIPYGYTF
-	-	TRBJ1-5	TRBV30	TGTGCCTGGAGTCTGGGAGGACAGCATCAGCCCCAGCATTTT	CAWSLGGQHQPQHF
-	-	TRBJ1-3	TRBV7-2	TGTGCCAGCAGCTTGGGACATGGGAGCTCTGGAAACACCATATATTTT	CASSLGHGSSGNTIYF
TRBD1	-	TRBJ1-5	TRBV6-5	TGTGCCAGCACCTCCGGGACAGGGGACCATTTTCAGCATTTT	CASTSGTGDHFQHF
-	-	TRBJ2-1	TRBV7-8	TGTGCCAGCAGCTCGTCGTACGGCTCCTACAATGAGCAGTTCTTC	CASSSSYGSYNEQFF
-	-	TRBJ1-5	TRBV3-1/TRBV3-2	TGTGCCAGCAGCCGCGGTCGGGATCAGCCCCAGCATTTT	CASSRGRDQPQHF
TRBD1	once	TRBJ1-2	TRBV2	TGTGCCAGCAGTGAAGGGCAGGGGGCTAACTATGGCTACACCTTC	CASSEGQGANYGYTF
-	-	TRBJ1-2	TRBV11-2	TGTGCCAGCAGCTTAGGGACACTCTATGGCTACACCTTC	CASSLGTLYGYTF
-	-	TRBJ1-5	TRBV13	TGTGCCAGCAGCGAACAAAATCAGCCCCAGCATTTT	CASSEQNQPQHF
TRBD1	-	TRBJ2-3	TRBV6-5	TGTGCCAGCAGTTACTCGTGGACAGGGGCCACAGATACGCAGTATTTT	CASSYSWTGATDTQYF
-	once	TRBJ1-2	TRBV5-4	TGTGCCAGCAGCTTGCCCGGACAGTACTATGGCTACACCTTC	CASSLPGQYYGYTF
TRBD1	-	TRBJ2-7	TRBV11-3	TGTGCCAGCAACCCACACCGACAGGGGAGTGAGCAGTACTTC	CASNPHRQGSEQYF
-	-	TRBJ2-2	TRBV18	TGTGCCAGCTCACCAGATCCAGCGAACACCGGGGAGCTGTTTTTT	CASSPDPANTGELFF
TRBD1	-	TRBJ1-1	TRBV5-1	TGCGCCAGCAGCTCATTTCGGACAGGGACGGACACTGAAGCTTTCTTT	CASSSFRTGTDTEAFF
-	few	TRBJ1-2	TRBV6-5	TGTGCCAGCAGTTACGGACCTGTGGAGGGCTACACCTTC	CASSYGPVEGYTF
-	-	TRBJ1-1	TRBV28	TGTGCCAGCAGTTTGGCAGGGACGAACACTGAAGCTTTCTTT	CASSLAGTNTEAFF
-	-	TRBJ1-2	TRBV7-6	TGTGCCAGCAGCCCAGAGGTACCCAGTATAGCTAACTATGGCTACACCTTC	CASSPEVPSIANYGYTF
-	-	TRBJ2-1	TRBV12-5	TGTGCTAGTTCATTACCGGGGTTGGGAGATGAGCAGTTCTTC	CASSLPGLGDEQFF
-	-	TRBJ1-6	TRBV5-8	TGTGCCAGCAGCTTGGATCCGACGGGGAATTCGGTTGACCCCCTCCACTTT	CASSLDPTGNSVDPLHF
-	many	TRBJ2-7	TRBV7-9	TGTGCCAGCAGCTCCAAGAGCTTCCAGGGGCGGTTCGGCGAGCAGTACTTC	CASSSKSFQGRFGEQYF
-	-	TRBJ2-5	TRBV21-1	TGTGCCGCGCGGGAAAACCTCCAAGAGACCCAGTACTTC	CAARENLQETQYF
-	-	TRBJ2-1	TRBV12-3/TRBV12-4	TGTGCCAGCAGCTTCGGCACGCTTCATGAGCAGTTCTTC	CASSFGTLHEQFF